Presented here are 32 T cell receptor beta chains from one specimen sequenced in a study of persistence of HIV-infected CD4 T cells. Sequencing used immunoSEQ version 4 in survey mode. This table comes from immunoSEQ multiplex PCR, and its TCRdb copy is limited to in-frame clones, with some not included. The table lists about 9,200 clones, more than 65% of them singletons. The stimulus was an HIV-1 Gag 15-mer peptide pool, about 1 ug/peptide/mL. Sorting of responding CD4+ T cells relied on upregulated CD40 ligand together with CD69. These receptors lack a known antigen. The specimen was CD4+ T cells sorted from PBMCs after approximately 19-hour stimulation, collected from a patient who received antiretroviral therapy. All receptors come from an adult woman with HIV who was CMV-seropositive.

J is TRBJ1-1 and V is TRBV3-1 (or the pseudogene TRBV3-2); TRBD1 aligns across 9 bases. The CDR3 is made up of 12 amino acids. Trimming removed 4 bases from V and 8 bases from J; junction bases left unmatched: 2. Germline values: CDR1 LGHDT, CDR2 YNNKEL (reference sequence). The chain's CDR3 is CASSRQGGEAFF. The CDR3 nucleotides read TGTGCCAGCAGCCGACAGGGGGGCGAAGCTTTCTTT.

The rearrangement uses TRBV7-6 and TRBJ1-1; perhaps TRBD1 as D (6 bases). V shed 0 bases and J shed 4 bases, with 24 bases lying between them. Germline V lookup: CDR1 SGHVS, CDR2 FNYEAQ. CDR3 length equals 19 residues. The CDR3 protein is CASSLANGARGIVSTEAFF. In nucleotides, the CDR3 is TGTGCCAGCAGCTTAGCAAACGGGGCCAGGGGAATTGTAAGCACTGAAGCTTTCTTT.

This clone was counted a single time. Written as DNA, the CDR3 is TGCGCCAGCAGCTCCGGAGGACCCTTGGCTGAGCAGTTCTTC. This gives the protein CASSSGGPLAEQFF. The chain has TRBV5-1 and TRBJ2-1; possible D gene TRBD2, 5 bases. The CDR3 length is 14 residues. The germline V and J ends were trimmed by 3 bases and 9 bases, with 16 bases remaining between them. CDR1 SGHRS and CDR2 YFSETQ come from the germline V gene.

The chain uses TRBV5-6 and TRBJ2-3; 13 nucleotides align to TRBD2. The junction had 9 bases not matched to a gene; V was cut back by 3 bases and J by 2 bases. Germline lookup yields CDR1 SGHDT and CDR2 YYEEEE. The CDR3 sequence is 18 residues long. The CDR3 loop is CASSSLLTSGRITDTQYF. CDR3 nucleotides: TGTGCCAGCAGCTCCTTGCTGACTAGCGGGAGGATCACAGATACGCAGTATTTT. The full variable domain, its missing parts supplied by reference TRBV5-6 and TRBJ2-3, is DAGVTQSPTHLIKTRGQQVTLRCSPKSGHDTVSWYQQALGQGPQFIFQYYEEEERQRGNFPDRFSGHQFPNYSSELNVNALLLGDSALYLCASSSLLTSGRITDTQYFGPGTRLTVL.

This clone showed up just once. The chain employs TRBV5-6 and TRBJ1-5; D is undetermined. Per germline, CDR1 SGHDT and CDR2 YYEEEE. V was pared by 2 bases and J by 6 bases, with 6 bases between. This CDR3 is built from 12 residues. The CDR3 here is CASSFGLQPQHF. In nucleotides, the CDR3 is TGTGCCAGCAGCTTCGGCCTTCAGCCCCAGCATTTT.

This clone was counted a single time. CDR3 amino acids: CASSTQRGAQETQYF. DNA for the CDR3: TGTGCCAGCAGCACACAGCGGGGGGCACAAGAGACCCAGTACTTC. This sequence joins TRBV11-3 and TRBJ2-5, with 9 positions matching TRBD2. The length of the CDR3 is 15 residues. Germline V gene lookup returns CDR1 SGHNT and CDR2 YENEEA. V dropped 5 bases and J dropped 2; count of bases not matched to a gene: 6.

V gene TRBV19 combines with J gene TRBJ1-3; no clear D gene. Germline-derived CDR1 and CDR2 are LNHDA and SQIVND (reference sequence). The CDR3 covers 14 residues. The germline V and J ends were trimmed by 3 bases and 1 base, with 7 bases remaining between them. DNA of the CDR3: TGTGCCAGTAGTATCAGGAATTCTGGAAACACCATATATTTT. Its translation: CASSIRNSGNTIYF.

The chain is built from TRBV7-2 and TRBJ2-6, with 12 bases that match TRBD1. The CDR3 is 18 amino acids. V was clipped by 2 bases and J by 4 bases; unmatched bases: 6. The germline V gene has CDR1 SGHTA and CDR2 FQGNSA. DNA for the CDR3: TGTGCCAGCAGCTTACGGGGACAGGGGGCGCTGGGGGCCAACGTCCTGACTTTC. Its translation: CASSLRGQGALGANVLTF.

The chain recombines TRBV7-3 with TRBJ1-2, with TRBD1 identical over 7 bases. The CDR3 contains 14 residues. With 5 bases clipped from V and 6 bases from J, the junction kept 9 bases outside the gene matches. Germline V gives CDR1 SGHTA, CDR2 FQGTGA. The CDR3 is CASSPTGPGDGYTF. CDR3 sequence (DNA): TGTGCCAGCAGCCCGACAGGGCCGGGAGATGGCTACACCTTC.

The V and J genes are TRBV29-1 and TRBJ2-2; a weak D match, TRBD2 (5 bases). Trimming stripped 3 bases from V and 1 base from J, with 18 bases between. The CDR3 has 17 residues. Per the germline V gene, CDR1 is SQVTM and CDR2 is ANQGSEA. CDR3 coding DNA: TGCAGCGTTGATTTCGGACGGACTGCCATGAACACCGGGGAGCTGTTTTTT. It is translated as CSVDFGRTAMNTGELFF.

This clone was observed a single time. J is TRBJ2-2 and V is TRBV28; weak D call: TRBD1 (6 bases). There are 13 residues in the CDR3. V lost 9 bases and J 2 bases, leaving 10 bases between the germline ends. Germline loops: CDR1 MDHEN, CDR2 SYDVKM. In DNA, the CDR3 is TGTGCCAGTATACAGGGTAACACCGGGGAGCTGTTTTTT. Its protein is CASIQGNTGELFF. The whole variable domain, filled in from reference TRBV28 and TRBJ2-2, reads DVKVTQSSRYLVKRTGEKVFLECVQDMDHENMFWYRQDPGLGLRLIYFSYDVKMKEKGDIPEGYSVSREKKERFSLILESASTNQTSMYLCASIQGNTGELFFGEGSRLTVL.

The chain recombines TRBV5-1 with TRBJ1-6; 10 bases agree with TRBD1. The CDR3 is made up of 16 amino acids. Germline V gene sequence: CDR1 SGHRS, CDR2 YFSETQ. J gave up 10 bases and V 4 bases, and 11 bases lay outside the gene matches. As DNA, the CDR3 is TGCGCCAGCAGCCAGCCTTCGGGACAGGGGCTCTCACCCCTCCACTTT. Translated, it gives CASSQPSGQGLSPLHF.

This chain links TRBV19 with TRBJ1-5, with 9 bases identical to TRBD1. V dropped 5 bases and J dropped 2; count of bases not matched to a gene: 16. The CDR3 extends over 19 amino acids. Germline loops: CDR1 LNHDA, CDR2 SQIVND (reference sequence). The CDR3 DNA reads as TGTGCCAGTAGTTTCACACGGGACAGGGAAAACTATGGCAATCAGCCCCAGCATTTT. It translates to CASSFTRDRENYGNQPQHF.

The rearrangement links TRBV2 to TRBJ1-2; TRBD1 aligns across 9 bases. The J segment lost 4 bases and the V segment lost 8 bases, leaving 2 bases of the junction unmatched. Germline V gene lookup returns CDR1 SNHLY and CDR2 FYNNEI. There are 12 residues in the CDR3. This CDR3 is CASQDRGYGYTF. Here the CDR3 DNA reads TGTGCCAGCCAGGACAGGGGCTATGGCTACACCTTC.

The V call is TRBV7-3, the J call TRBJ2-7, with D possibly being TRBD2 (5 bases). V was pared by 3 bases and J by 7 bases, with 13 bases between. Germline lookup yields CDR1 SGHTA and CDR2 FQGTGA. CDR3 length: 13 amino acids. Written as DNA, the CDR3 is TGTGCCAGCAGCTTGGAAGGAGGAAGGGAGCAGTACTTC. Translating gives CASSLEGGREQYF.

The chain joins TRBV14 to TRBJ1-1; tentative D call: TRBD1 (5 bases). Germline V gives CDR1 SGHDN, CDR2 FVKESK. The CDR3 has 13 amino acids. The germline V and J ends were trimmed by 4 bases and 4 bases, with 10 bases remaining between them. The CDR3 coding sequence is TGTGCCAGCAGCCGGCAGGGATCCACTGAAGCTTTCTTT. As protein: CASSRQGSTEAFF.

This clone was counted a few times. The chain employs TRBV21-1 and TRBJ1-1. TRBV21-1 corresponds to a pseudogene. This CDR3 has 13 residues. CDR3 in DNA: TGTGCCAGCAGCAAAGCGGTGGGGGGCGAAGCTTTCTTT. Amino acids: CASSKAVGGEAFF.

This chain connects TRBV5-1 to TRBJ1-1; tentative D call: TRBD1 (6 bases). From germline, CDR1 is SGHRS and CDR2 YFSETQ. V lost 4 bases and J lost 4, with 17 bases in between. The CDR3 spans 15 residues. CDR3: CASSPQLTGSTEAFF. Here the CDR3 DNA reads TGCGCCAGCAGCCCGCAACTTACAGGGAGCACTGAAGCTTTCTTT.

CDR3 DNA: TGTGCCACCAGCAGTTGGGGACAGACGAACACCGGGGAGCTGTTTTTT. It codes for CATSSWGQTNTGELFF. The chain links TRBV15 to TRBJ2-2; 7 nucleotides line up with TRBD1. Germline CDR1 is LNHNV and CDR2 is YYDKDF (reference sequence). There are 16 residues in the CDR3. The J segment lost 0 bases and the V segment lost 3 bases, leaving 4 bases of the junction unmatched.

With respect to this clone: The sample holds other DNA sequences that translate to the same CDR3. The chain couples TRBV27 to TRBJ2-3; D unresolved. This CDR3 has 13 residues. V was shortened by 3 bases and J by 0 bases, with 4 bases between the two germline ends. Germline CDR1 reads MNHEY; CDR2 reads SMNVEV (reference sequence). CDR3 DNA sequence: TGTGCCAGCAGTTTTGCTAGCACAGATACGCAGTATTTT. Its translation is CASSFASTDTQYF.

The gene calls are TRBV3-1 (or the pseudogene TRBV3-2) and TRBJ1-5; D remains ambiguous. The V end lost 3 bases, the J end lost 10 bases, and 13 bases lay between the germline ends. CDR3 length: 13 amino acids. Looked up from germline, CDR1 is LGHDT and CDR2 is YNNKEL (reference sequence). The CDR3 loop reads CASSHGGNGPQHF. In nucleotides, the CDR3 is TGTGCCAGCAGCCATGGTGGGAATGGACCCCAGCATTTT.

This clone was picked up one time. The chain has TRBV24-1 and TRBJ2-1, with unresolved D. This CDR3 has 12 residues. Germline V CDR1 and CDR2: KGHDR, SFDVKD. Between the trimmed V and J ends, which lost 2 bases and 6 bases, there was a span of 4 bases. The CDR3, as DNA: TGTGCCACCAGTGATTATTCCAATGAGCAGTTCTTC. Protein sequence: CATSDYSNEQFF.

Only one count was recorded for this clone. The chain recombines TRBV4-1 with TRBJ2-7; 7 nucleotides match TRBD2. Germline V lookup: CDR1 MGHRA, CDR2 YSYEKL. V was pared by 1 base and J by 2 bases, with 17 bases of the junction left unmatched. The CDR3 is 19 amino acids. The CDR3 DNA sequence: TGCGCCAGCAGCCAAGTGCTCCGGACTAGAGTTCCGTTTACCTACGAGCAGTACTTC. Residues: CASSQVLRTRVPFTYEQYF.

The chain has TRBV15 and TRBJ1-5; no reliable D call. Germline values: CDR1 LNHNV, CDR2 YYDKDF (reference sequence). The CDR3 spans 15 residues. The V end lost 0 bases, the J end lost 4 bases, and 10 bases lay between the germline ends. Written as DNA, the CDR3 is TGTGCCACCAGCAGAGATGTGACGGGAAATCAGCCCCAGCATTTT. It yields the protein CATSRDVTGNQPQHF. The entire variable domain, with the rest obtained from reference TRBV15 and TRBJ1-5, is as follows: DAMVIQNPRYQVTQFGKPVTLSCSQTLNHNVMYWYQQKSSQAPKLLFHYYDKDFNNEADTPDNFQSRRPNTSFCFLDIRSPGLGDTAMYLCATSRDVTGNQPQHFGDGTRLSIL.

The count of this clone is one. The chain combines TRBV10-3 with TRBJ1-1; TRBD1 is a possible D gene (5 bases). This CDR3 region has 14 residues. The germline V gene encodes CDR1 ENHRY and CDR2 SYGVKD. V lost 4 bases and J lost 7, with 16 bases in between. CDR3 region: CAISGAGEANEAFF. DNA for the CDR3: TGTGCCATCAGTGGAGCGGGGGAGGCGAATGAAGCTTTCTTT.

The V and J genes are TRBV7-2 and TRBJ2-7; 13 bases match TRBD2. CDR1 and CDR2 from the germline V gene are SGHTA and FQGNSA. CDR3 size: 18 residues. Germline trimming cut 1 base from V and 4 bases from J; bases unmatched to any gene: 10. As DNA, the CDR3 is TGTGCCAGCAGCTTAGGACTAGCGGGGGGTACGCGCCGGTACGAGCAGTACTTC. This encodes CASSLGLAGGTRRYEQYF.

With respect to this clone: At one boundary the junction diverges from the germline segment, which might be a read error. The rearrangement uses TRBV7-2 and TRBJ1-1; D unclear. Germline V gene data show CDR1 as SGHTA and CDR2 as FQGNSA. The CDR3 runs to 13 residues. The CDR3 DNA sequence: TGTGCCAGCAGCTTGCAGATAGGCCAGCAGTGCCTCTTT. Residues: CASSLQIGQQCLF.

This rearrangement joins TRBV19 to TRBJ1-5; tentative D call: TRBD1 (5 bases). The CDR3 loop spans 14 amino acids. In germline, CDR1 is LNHDA, CDR2 SQIVND (reference sequence). V shed 7 bases and J shed 2 bases, with 12 bases lying between them. In DNA, the CDR3 is TGTGCCAGTACTACGGGGGTGGGCAATCAGCCCCAGCATTTT. It specifies CASTTGVGNQPQHF.

This chain joins TRBV30 and TRBJ1-3, with 8 nucleotides matching TRBD1. This CDR3 comprises 14 residues. In germline, CDR1 is GTSNPN, CDR2 SVGIG (reference sequence). Trimming at V came to 6 bases and at J to 3 bases, leaving 7 bases not matched to a gene. For the CDR3, the DNA is TGTGCCTGTCCATCAGGGGGCTTTGGAAACACCATATATTTT. It is translated as CACPSGGFGNTIYF.

The CDR3 DNA is TGTGCCAGCAGCGTAGCCACCGGGGGGACGTCAGATACGCAGTATTTT. Translation gives CASSVATGGTSDTQYF. This rearrangement joins TRBV9 to TRBJ2-3; TRBD2 aligns across 7 bases. The CDR3 is 16 residues long. Trimming cost V 0 bases and J 4 bases; bases outside gene matches: 8. Germline V gene data show CDR1 as SGDLS and CDR2 as YYNGEE.

Notes on this clone: The same CDR3 can be traced to other DNA sequences in this sample. The V and J genes are TRBV2 and TRBJ1-2; D is unresolved. V was pared by 3 bases and J by 2 bases, with 4 bases between. Per the germline V gene, CDR1 is SNHLY and CDR2 is FYNNEI. This CDR3 has 12 residues. The CDR3 DNA sequence: TGTGCCAGCAGTGACAGCAACTATGGCTACACCTTC. Its translation is CASSDSNYGYTF.

This clone showed up just a few times. The V and J genes are TRBV7-2 and TRBJ2-5, with D possibly being TRBD2 (6 bases). The V gene lost 5 bases and the J gene lost 5 bases, with 21 bases spanning the gap. This CDR3 comprises 16 residues. CDR1 and CDR2 (germline): SGHTA, FQGNSA. CDR3 nucleotides: TGTGCCAGCAGCCCCCCCGGTGGGGGGTGGAGGGAGACCCAGTACTTC. Amino acid sequence: CASSPPGGGWRETQYF.